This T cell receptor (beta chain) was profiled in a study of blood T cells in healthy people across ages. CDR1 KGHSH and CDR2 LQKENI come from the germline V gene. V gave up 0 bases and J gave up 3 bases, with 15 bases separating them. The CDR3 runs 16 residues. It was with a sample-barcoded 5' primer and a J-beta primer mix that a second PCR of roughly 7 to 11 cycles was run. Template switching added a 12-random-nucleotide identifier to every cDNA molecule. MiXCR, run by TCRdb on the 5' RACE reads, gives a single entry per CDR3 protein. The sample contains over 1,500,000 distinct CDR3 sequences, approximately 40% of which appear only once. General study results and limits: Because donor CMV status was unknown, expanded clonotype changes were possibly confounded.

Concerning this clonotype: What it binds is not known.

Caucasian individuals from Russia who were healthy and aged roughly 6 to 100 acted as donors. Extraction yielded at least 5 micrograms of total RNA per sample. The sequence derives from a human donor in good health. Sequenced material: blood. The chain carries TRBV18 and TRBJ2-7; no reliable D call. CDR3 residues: CASSPPSSTVFYEQYF. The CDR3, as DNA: TGTGCCAGCTCACCACCGAGTAGTACGGTATTCTACGAGCAGTACTTC. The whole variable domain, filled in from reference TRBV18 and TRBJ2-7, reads NAGVMQNPRHLVRRRGQEARLRCSPMKGHSHVYWYRQLPEEGLKFMVYLQKENIIDESGMPKERFSAEFPKEGPSILRIQQVVRGDSAAYFCASSPPSSTVFYEQYFGPGTRLTVT.